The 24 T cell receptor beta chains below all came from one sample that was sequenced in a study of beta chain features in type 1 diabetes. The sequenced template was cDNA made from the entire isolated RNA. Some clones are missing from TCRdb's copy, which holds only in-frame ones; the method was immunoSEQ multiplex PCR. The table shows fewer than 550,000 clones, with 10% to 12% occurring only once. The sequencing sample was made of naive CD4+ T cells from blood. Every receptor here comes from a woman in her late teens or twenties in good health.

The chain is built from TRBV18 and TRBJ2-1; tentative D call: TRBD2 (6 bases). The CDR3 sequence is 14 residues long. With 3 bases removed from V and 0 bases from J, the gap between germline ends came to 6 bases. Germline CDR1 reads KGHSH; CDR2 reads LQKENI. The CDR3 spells CASSPTSSYNEQFF. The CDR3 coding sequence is TGTGCCAGCTCACCGACTAGCTCCTACAATGAGCAGTTCTTC.

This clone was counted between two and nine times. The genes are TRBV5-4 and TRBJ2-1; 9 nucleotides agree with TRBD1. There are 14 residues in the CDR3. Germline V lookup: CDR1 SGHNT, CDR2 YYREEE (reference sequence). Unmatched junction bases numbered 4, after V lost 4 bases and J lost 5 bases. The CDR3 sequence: CASSRGQGHNEQFF. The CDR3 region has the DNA TGTGCCAGCAGCCGGGGACAGGGTCACAATGAGCAGTTCTTC.

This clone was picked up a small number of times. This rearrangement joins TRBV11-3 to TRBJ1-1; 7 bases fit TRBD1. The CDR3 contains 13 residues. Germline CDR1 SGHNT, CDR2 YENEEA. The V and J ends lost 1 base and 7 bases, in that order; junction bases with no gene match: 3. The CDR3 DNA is TGTGCCAGCAGCTTAGGACAGGGAAGTGAAGCTTTCTTT. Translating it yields CASSLGQGSEAFF.

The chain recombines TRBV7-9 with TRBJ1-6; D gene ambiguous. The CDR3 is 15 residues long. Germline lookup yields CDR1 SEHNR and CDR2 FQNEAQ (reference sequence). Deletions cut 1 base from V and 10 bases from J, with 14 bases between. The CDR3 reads CASSLERAGRSPLHF. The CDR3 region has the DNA TGTGCCAGCAGCTTAGAGAGGGCAGGCCGATCACCCCTCCACTTT. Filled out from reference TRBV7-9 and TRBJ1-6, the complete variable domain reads DTGVSQNPRHKITKRGQNVTFRCDPISEHNRLYWYRQTLGQGPEFLTYFQNEAQLEKSRLLSDRFSAERPKGSFSTLEIQRTEQGDSAMYLCASSLERAGRSPLHFGNGTRLTVT.

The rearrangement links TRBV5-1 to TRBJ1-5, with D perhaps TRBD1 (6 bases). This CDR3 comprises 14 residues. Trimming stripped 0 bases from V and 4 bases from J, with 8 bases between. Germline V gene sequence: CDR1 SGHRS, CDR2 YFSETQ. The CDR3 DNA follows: TGCGCCAGCAGCTTGGGGACAGAGAATCAGCCCCAGCATTTT. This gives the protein CASSLGTENQPQHF. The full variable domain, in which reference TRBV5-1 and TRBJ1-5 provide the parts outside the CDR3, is KAGVTQTPRYLIKTRGQQVTLSCSPISGHRSVSWYQQTPGQGLQFLFEYFSETQRNKGNFPGRFSGRQFSNSRSEMNVSTLELGDSALYLCASSLGTENQPQHFGDGTRLSIL.

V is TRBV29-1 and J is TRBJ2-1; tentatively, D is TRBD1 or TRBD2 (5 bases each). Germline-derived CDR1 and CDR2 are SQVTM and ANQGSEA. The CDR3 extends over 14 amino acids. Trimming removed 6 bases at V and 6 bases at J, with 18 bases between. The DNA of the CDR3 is TGCAGCGTAGCGAATACAGGTGCGGGCAATGAGCAGTTCTTC. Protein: CSVANTGAGNEQFF.

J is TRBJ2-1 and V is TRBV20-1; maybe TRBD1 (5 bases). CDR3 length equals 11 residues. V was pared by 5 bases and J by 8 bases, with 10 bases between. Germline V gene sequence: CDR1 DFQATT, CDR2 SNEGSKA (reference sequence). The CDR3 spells CSALKGHEQFF. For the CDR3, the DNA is TGCAGTGCTCTTAAGGGGCATGAGCAGTTCTTC.

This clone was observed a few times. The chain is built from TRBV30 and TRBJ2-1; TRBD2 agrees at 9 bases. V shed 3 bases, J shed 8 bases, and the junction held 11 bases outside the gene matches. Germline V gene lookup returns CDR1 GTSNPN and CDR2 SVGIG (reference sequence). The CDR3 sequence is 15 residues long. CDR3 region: CAWSVWLAGKDEQFF. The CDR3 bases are TGTGCCTGGAGCGTCTGGCTAGCGGGAAAAGATGAGCAGTTCTTC.

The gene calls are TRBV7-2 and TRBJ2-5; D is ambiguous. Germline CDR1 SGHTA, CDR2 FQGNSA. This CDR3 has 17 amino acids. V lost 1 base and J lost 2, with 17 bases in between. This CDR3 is CASSLEAGWVVQETQYF. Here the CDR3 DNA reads TGTGCCAGCAGCTTAGAAGCCGGATGGGTCGTTCAAGAGACCCAGTACTTC.

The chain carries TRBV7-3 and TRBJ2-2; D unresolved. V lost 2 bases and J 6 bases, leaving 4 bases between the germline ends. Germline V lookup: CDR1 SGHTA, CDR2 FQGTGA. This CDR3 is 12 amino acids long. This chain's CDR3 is CASSLEPGELFF. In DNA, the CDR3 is TGTGCCAGCAGCTTAGAACCCGGGGAGCTGTTTTTT.

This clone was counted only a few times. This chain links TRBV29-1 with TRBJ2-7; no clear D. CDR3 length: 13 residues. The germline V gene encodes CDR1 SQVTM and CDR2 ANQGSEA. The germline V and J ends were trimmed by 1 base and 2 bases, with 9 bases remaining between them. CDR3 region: CSVEAPPTYEQYF. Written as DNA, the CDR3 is TGCAGCGTTGAAGCCCCCCCCACCTACGAGCAGTACTTC.

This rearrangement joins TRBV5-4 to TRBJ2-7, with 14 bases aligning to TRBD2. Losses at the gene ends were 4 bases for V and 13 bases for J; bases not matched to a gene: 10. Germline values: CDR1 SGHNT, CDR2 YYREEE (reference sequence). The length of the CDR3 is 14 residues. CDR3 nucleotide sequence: TGTGCCAGCAGCGGAGGACTAGCGGGGGGCCAGAGATACGTC. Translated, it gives CASSGGLAGGQRYV.

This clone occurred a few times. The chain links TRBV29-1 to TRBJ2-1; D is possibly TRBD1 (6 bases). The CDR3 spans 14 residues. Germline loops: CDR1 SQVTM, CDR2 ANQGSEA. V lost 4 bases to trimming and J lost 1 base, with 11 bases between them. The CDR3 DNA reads TGCAGCGTTGCCGTGGACAGTTCCTACAATGAGCAGTTCTTC. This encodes CSVAVDSSYNEQFF.

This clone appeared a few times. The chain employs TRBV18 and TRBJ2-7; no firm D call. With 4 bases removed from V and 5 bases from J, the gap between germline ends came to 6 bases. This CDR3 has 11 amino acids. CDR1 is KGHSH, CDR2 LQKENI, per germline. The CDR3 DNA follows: TGTGCCAGCTCACAGTCCCACGAGCAGTACTTC. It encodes CASSQSHEQYF.

CDR3 protein: CASSPGGSEAFF. For the CDR3, the DNA is TGTGCCAGCAGCCCGGGAGGGTCTGAAGCTTTCTTT. This rearrangement joins TRBV14 to TRBJ1-1; no firm D call. The germline CDR1 and CDR2 sequences are SGHDN and FVKESK. The CDR3 contains 12 residues. V lost 4 bases to trimming and J lost 6 bases, with 9 bases between them.

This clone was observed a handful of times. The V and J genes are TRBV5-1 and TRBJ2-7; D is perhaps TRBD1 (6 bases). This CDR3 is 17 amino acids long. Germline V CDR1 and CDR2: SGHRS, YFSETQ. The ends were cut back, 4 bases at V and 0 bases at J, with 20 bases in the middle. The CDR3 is CASSPATGVDSSYEQYF. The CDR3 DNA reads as TGCGCCAGCAGCCCCGCGACAGGAGTCGATAGCTCCTACGAGCAGTACTTC.

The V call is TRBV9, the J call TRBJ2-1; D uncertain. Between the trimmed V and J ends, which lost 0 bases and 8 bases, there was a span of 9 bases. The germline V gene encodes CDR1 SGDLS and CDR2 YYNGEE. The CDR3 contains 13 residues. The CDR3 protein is CASSVGLLDEQFF. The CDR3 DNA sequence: TGTGCCAGCAGCGTAGGCCTATTAGATGAGCAGTTCTTC.

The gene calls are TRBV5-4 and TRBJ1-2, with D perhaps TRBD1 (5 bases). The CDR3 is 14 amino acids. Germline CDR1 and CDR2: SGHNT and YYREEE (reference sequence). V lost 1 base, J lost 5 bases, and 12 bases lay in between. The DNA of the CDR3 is TGTGCCAGCAGCTTGAAGGGACTCCGTTATGGCTACACCTTC. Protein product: CASSLKGLRYGYTF.

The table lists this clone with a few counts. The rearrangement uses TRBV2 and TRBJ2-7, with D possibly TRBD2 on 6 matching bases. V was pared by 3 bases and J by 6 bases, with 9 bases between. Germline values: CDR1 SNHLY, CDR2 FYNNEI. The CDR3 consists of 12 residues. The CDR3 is CASSEGLTEQYF. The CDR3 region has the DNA TGTGCCAGCAGTGAGGGACTGACCGAGCAGTACTTC.

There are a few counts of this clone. This CDR3 reads CSVPARGPRGETQYF. DNA of the CDR3: TGCAGCGTTCCCGCCCGGGGCCCCCGGGGGGAGACCCAGTACTTC. The chain combines TRBV29-1 with TRBJ2-5, with a tentative D call TRBD2 (6 bases). CDR3 length: 15 residues. Per the germline V gene, CDR1 is SQVTM and CDR2 is ANQGSEA. The ends were cut back, 5 bases at V and 5 bases at J, with 21 bases in the middle.

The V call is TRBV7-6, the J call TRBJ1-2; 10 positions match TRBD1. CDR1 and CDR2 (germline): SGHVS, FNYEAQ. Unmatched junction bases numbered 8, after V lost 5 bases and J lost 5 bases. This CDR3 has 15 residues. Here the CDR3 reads CASSPETGGGYGYTF. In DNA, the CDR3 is TGTGCCAGCAGCCCCGAGACAGGGGGCGGTTATGGCTACACCTTC.

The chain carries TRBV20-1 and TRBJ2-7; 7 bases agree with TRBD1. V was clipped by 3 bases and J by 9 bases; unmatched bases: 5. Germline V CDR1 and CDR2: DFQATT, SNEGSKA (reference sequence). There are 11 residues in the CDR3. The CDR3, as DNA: TGCAGTGCTAGGGACCGACAGGGGCAGTACTTC. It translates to CSARDRQGQYF.

CDR3 DNA: TGTGCCAGCTCACCAGCGGCAGGTTCTAGCGAGCAGTACGTC. Protein: CASSPAAGSSEQYV. V and J are TRBV18 and TRBJ2-7; D remains unclear. The CDR3 has 14 residues. V gave up 2 bases and J gave up 6 bases, with 14 bases separating them. The germline V gene has CDR1 KGHSH and CDR2 LQKENI.

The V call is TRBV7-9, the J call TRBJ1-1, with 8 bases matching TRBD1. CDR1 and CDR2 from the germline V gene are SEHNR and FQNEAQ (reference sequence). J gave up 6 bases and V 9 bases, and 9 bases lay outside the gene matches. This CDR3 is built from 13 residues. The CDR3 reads CASHRGKGAEAFF. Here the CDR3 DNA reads TGTGCCAGTCACAGGGGGAAAGGGGCTGAAGCTTTCTTT.